This T cell receptor (beta chain) was sequenced for a study of blood T cells in healthy people across ages. The use of a sample-barcoded 5' primer and a J-beta primer mix characterized a second PCR of roughly 6 to 11 cycles. Per-sample output comprised a minimum of 2.5 million paired-end reads containing CDR3. One entry per CDR3 protein, called by TCRdb with MiXCR from the 5' RACE reads. The sample contains 700,000 to 1,000,000 distinct CDR3 sequences, around 42% of which appear only once. The study's findings and limits: Among long-lived donors, naive CD4+ cells were more numerous and diversity higher than in aged donors. With unsorted PBMCs, a conclusive comparison of naive versus antigen-experienced cells was not possible.

To note about this clonotype: What it binds is not known.

Trimming took off 7 bases at V and 1 base at J, with 11 bases between the two ends. The germline gives CDR1 SNHLY, CDR2 FYNNEI. CDR3 length equals 13 residues. The source material was blood. This clonotype originated in a man between 60 and 70 years old in good health. The chain carries TRBV2 and TRBJ2-7; maybe TRBD1 (5 bases). CDR3 in amino acids: CASTKQVSYEQYF. The DNA of the CDR3 is TGTGCCAGCACTAAACAGGTTTCCTACGAGCAGTACTTC.